What follows are 20 T cell receptor beta chains derived from one specimen sequenced in a study of early stage breast cancer tumors. Sequencing used immunoSEQ multiplex PCR; TCRdb keeps in-frame clones, though not all of them. The sample contains a few thousand clones, 64% of which appear only once. What was sequenced was breast tumor tissue. These receptors came from a person aged 45 to 59 with breast cancer.

This clone was counted a few times. The rearrangement joins TRBV7-3 to TRBJ2-5, with 12 bases aligning to TRBD2. Germline-derived CDR1 and CDR2 are SGHTA and FQGTGA. The CDR3 is 18 residues long. V dropped 6 bases and J dropped 0; count of bases not matched to a gene: 11. CDR3 region: CASRVGGTSGLYQETQYF. The CDR3 nucleotides are TGTGCCAGCAGGGTTGGAGGGACTAGCGGGCTTTACCAAGAGACCCAGTACTTC.

This clone turned up a few times. The chain has TRBV11-2 and TRBJ2-3; D may be TRBD2 (5 bases). CDR1 SGHAT and CDR2 FQNNGV come from the germline V gene. The CDR3 loop spans 14 amino acids. V lost 0 bases, J lost 1 base, and 5 bases lay in between. The CDR3 loop reads CASSLEAGTDTQYF. CDR3 nucleotide sequence: TGTGCCAGCAGCTTAGAAGCGGGCACAGATACGCAGTATTTT. Looking up the rest from reference TRBV11-2 and TRBJ2-3 gives the full variable domain: EAGVAQSPRYKIIEKRQSVAFWCNPISGHATLYWYQQILGQGPKLLIQFQNNGVVDDSQLPKDRFSAERLKGVDSTLKIQPAKLEDSAVYLCASSLEAGTDTQYFGPGTRLTVL.

This clone is a singleton in its sample. The chain couples TRBV7-9 to TRBJ2-3; tentatively, D is TRBD1 (5 bases). Per germline, CDR1 SEHNR and CDR2 FQNEAQ (reference sequence). The CDR3 contains 13 residues. V lost 5 bases and J lost 6, with 12 bases in between. The CDR3 sequence: CASSVKGVDTQYF. CDR3 bases: TGTGCCAGCAGCGTTAAAGGGGTGGATACGCAGTATTTT. Full variable domain (missing parts from reference TRBV7-9 and TRBJ2-3): DTGVSQNPRHKITKRGQNVTFRCDPISEHNRLYWYRQTLGQGPEFLTYFQNEAQLEKSRLLSDRFSAERPKGSFSTLEIQRTEQGDSAMYLCASSVKGVDTQYFGPGTRLTVL.

The chain carries TRBV10-3 and TRBJ2-2; D ambiguous. Between the trimmed V and J ends, which lost 4 bases and 1 base, there was a span of 7 bases. The CDR3 spans 14 residues. From germline, CDR1 is ENHRY and CDR2 SYGVKD. CDR3 nucleotide sequence: TGTGCCATCAGTGGGTCCATGAACACCGGGGAGCTGTTTTTT. It codes for CAISGSMNTGELFF.

The chain has TRBV5-1 and TRBJ2-5, with D possibly TRBD2 on 6 matching bases. Germline V CDR1 and CDR2: SGHRS, YFSETQ. This CDR3 has 14 residues. The V end was cut by 4 bases, the J end by 5 bases, with 15 bases between. The CDR3 DNA follows: TGCGCCAGCAGCCTGGCACTAGCTGGGGAGACCCAGTACTTC. Its translation: CASSLALAGETQYF.

The chain links TRBV29-1 to TRBJ2-3; 7 bases map to TRBD2. This CDR3 has 12 amino acids. J gave up 3 bases and V 6 bases, and 3 bases lay outside the gene matches. Germline V gene lookup returns CDR1 SQVTM and CDR2 ANQGSEA. The CDR3 here is CSVAGVTDTQYF. The CDR3 DNA is TGCAGCGTCGCGGGAGTAACAGATACGCAGTATTTT.

The sample holds one count of this clone. V is TRBV5-1 and J is TRBJ2-5; D perhaps matches TRBD2 (5 bases). The CDR3 is 16 amino acids. Per germline, CDR1 SGHRS and CDR2 YFSETQ. Trimming shortened V by 0 bases and J by 3 bases, and 15 bases separated the two germline ends. CDR3 region: CASSLGQYEGKETQYF. The CDR3 DNA is TGCGCCAGCAGCTTGGGGCAGTACGAGGGTAAAGAGACCCAGTACTTC. Drawing the rest from reference TRBV5-1 and TRBJ2-5, the complete variable domain is KAGVTQTPRYLIKTRGQQVTLSCSPISGHRSVSWYQQTPGQGLQFLFEYFSETQRNKGNFPGRFSGRQFSNSRSEMNVSTLELGDSALYLCASSLGQYEGKETQYFGPGTRLLVL.

The chain has TRBV6-6 and TRBJ2-7; D remains ambiguous. Trimming took 5 bases from V and 5 from J, leaving 13 bases between them. The germline V gene has CDR1 MNHNY and CDR2 SVGAGI (reference sequence). There are 13 residues in the CDR3. The CDR3 coding sequence is TGTGCCAGCAGTAGGAGCGTAGGAAACGAGCAGTACTTC. The encoded protein is CASSRSVGNEQYF.

This chain uses TRBV30 with TRBJ1-4; D possibly corresponds to TRBD1 (5 bases). The V end was cut by 3 bases, the J end by 2 bases, with 7 bases between. This CDR3 has 13 residues. Germline CDR1 reads GTSNPN; CDR2 reads SVGIG (reference sequence). CDR3 nucleotides: TGTGCCTGGAGCCGGGACACTAATGAAAAACTGTTTTTT. It yields the protein CAWSRDTNEKLFF.

J is TRBJ2-1 and V is TRBV7-2; the D is unclear. V lost 3 bases to trimming and J lost 0 bases, with 9 bases between them. Germline CDR1 and CDR2: SGHTA and FQGNSA. CDR3 length equals 15 residues. Here the CDR3 reads CASSFQSSSYNEQFF. DNA of the CDR3: TGTGCCAGCAGCTTCCAGAGCAGCTCCTACAATGAGCAGTTCTTC.

This clone is medium-sized by share. The J gene is TRBJ1-5, the V gene TRBV7-8; D call uncertain. V was pared by 5 bases and J by 6 bases, with 17 bases between. The CDR3 has 15 residues. Germline V gene sequence: CDR1 SGHVS, CDR2 FQNEAQ. This CDR3 is CASSRDPRGGQPQHF. The CDR3 DNA follows: TGTGCCAGCAGCCGAGACCCACGGGGAGGTCAGCCCCAGCATTTT. Variable domain in full (rest from reference TRBV7-8 and TRBJ1-5): GAGVSQSPRYKVAKRGQDVALRCDPISGHVSLFWYQQALGQGPEFLTYFQNEAQLDKSGLPSDRFFAERPEGSVSTLKIQRTQQEDSAVYLCASSRDPRGGQPQHFGDGTRLSIL.

This clone has a handful of counts. The rearrangement uses TRBV7-9 and TRBJ2-4, with D possibly matching TRBD1 (6 bases). The germline V gene encodes CDR1 SEHNR and CDR2 FQNEAQ (reference sequence). This CDR3 has 16 amino acids. Between the trimmed V and J ends, which lost 4 bases and 0 bases, there was a span of 13 bases. The CDR3 coding sequence is TGTGCCAGCAGCTCGCTCCAGGGGTTAGCCAAAAACATTCAGTACTTC. This translates into CASSSLQGLAKNIQYF.

This clone was recorded once. The chain couples TRBV6-5 to TRBJ1-5; the D is unclear. There are 15 residues in the CDR3. From germline, CDR1 is MNHEY and CDR2 SVGAGI. The V end was cut by 2 bases, the J end by 5 bases, with 13 bases between. Here the CDR3 reads CASSYRAAADQPQHF. The CDR3 nucleotides are TGTGCCAGCAGTTACCGAGCGGCAGCCGATCAGCCCCAGCATTTT.

This clone was seen more than once but under ten times. V is TRBV4-2 and J is TRBJ2-3; 14 bases are shared with TRBD2. This CDR3 spans 20 amino acids. CDR1 is LGHNA and CDR2 is YNFKEQ in the germline V gene. V was clipped by 0 bases and J by 2 bases; unmatched bases: 10. The CDR3 loop reads CASSQELGTSGSGATDTQYF. The CDR3 DNA follows: TGTGCCAGCAGCCAAGAACTCGGGACTAGCGGGAGTGGAGCCACAGATACGCAGTATTTT.

V and J are TRBV11-2 and TRBJ1-5, with 8 bases fitting TRBD1. The CDR3 covers 15 residues. Germline assignment: CDR1 SGHAT and CDR2 FQNNGV. V shed 2 bases, J shed 0 bases, and the junction held 0 bases outside the gene matches. The CDR3 here is CASSLTGGSNQPQHF. The CDR3, as DNA: TGTGCCAGCAGCTTAACAGGGGGTAGCAATCAGCCCCAGCATTTT.

The chain employs TRBV30 and TRBJ2-3, with D perhaps TRBD2 (5 bases). The CDR3 length is 13 residues. The ends were cut back, 4 bases at V and 0 bases at J, with 8 bases in the middle. CDR1 is GTSNPN and CDR2 is SVGIG in the germline V gene (reference sequence). CDR3 nucleotide sequence: TGTGCCTGGACGACGGGGAGCACAGATACGCAGTATTTT. Residues: CAWTTGSTDTQYF.

The J gene is TRBJ2-5, the V gene TRBV7-2; D possibly matches TRBD1 or TRBD2 (5 bases each). The CDR3 loop spans 13 amino acids. V was trimmed by 5 bases and J by 5 bases, leaving 12 bases between them. Germline values: CDR1 SGHTA, CDR2 FQGNSA. The CDR3 reads CASSGGQKETQYF. The CDR3 DNA follows: TGTGCCAGCAGCGGAGGACAAAAGGAGACCCAGTACTTC. Full variable domain (remainder filled in from reference TRBV7-2 and TRBJ2-5): GAGVSQSPSNKVTEKGKDVELRCDPISGHTALYWYRQSLGQGLEFLIYFQGNSAPDKSGLPSDRFSAERTGGSVSTLTIQRTQQEDSAVYLCASSGGQKETQYFGPGTRLLVL.

This chain connects TRBV9 to TRBJ2-2; D gene unclear. The length of the CDR3 is 16 residues. Germline CDR1 reads SGDLS; CDR2 reads YYNGEE. The germline V and J ends were trimmed by 3 bases and 2 bases, with 14 bases remaining between them. The CDR3 DNA is TGTGCCAGCAGCGGCTCTAAAGCTTCAAACACCGGGGAGCTGTTTTTT. The encoded protein is CASSGSKASNTGELFF.

The rearrangement joins TRBV11-2 to TRBJ1-5; no firm D call. V was shortened by 2 bases and J by 5 bases, with 7 bases between the two germline ends. Germline V gene sequence: CDR1 SGHAT, CDR2 FQNNGV. CDR3 length: 13 residues. CDR3 sequence: CASSLRRDQPQHF. For the CDR3, the DNA is TGTGCCAGCAGCTTAAGACGGGATCAGCCCCAGCATTTT.

This clone was observed a handful of times. V and J are TRBV9 and TRBJ2-1, with 11 bases identical to TRBD2. Trimming cost V 1 base and J 6 bases; bases outside gene matches: 3. CDR1 is SGDLS, CDR2 YYNGEE, per germline. The CDR3 spans 15 residues. The CDR3 spells CASSVFGTSGNEQFF. The CDR3 DNA sequence: TGTGCCAGCAGCGTATTTGGGACTAGCGGCAATGAGCAGTTCTTC. The full variable domain, its missing parts supplied by reference TRBV9 and TRBJ2-1, is DSGVTQTPKHLITATGQRVTLRCSPRSGDLSVYWYQQSLDQGLQFLIQYYNGEERAKGNILERFSAQQFPDLHSELNLSSLELGDSALYFCASSVFGTSGNEQFFGPGTRLTVL.